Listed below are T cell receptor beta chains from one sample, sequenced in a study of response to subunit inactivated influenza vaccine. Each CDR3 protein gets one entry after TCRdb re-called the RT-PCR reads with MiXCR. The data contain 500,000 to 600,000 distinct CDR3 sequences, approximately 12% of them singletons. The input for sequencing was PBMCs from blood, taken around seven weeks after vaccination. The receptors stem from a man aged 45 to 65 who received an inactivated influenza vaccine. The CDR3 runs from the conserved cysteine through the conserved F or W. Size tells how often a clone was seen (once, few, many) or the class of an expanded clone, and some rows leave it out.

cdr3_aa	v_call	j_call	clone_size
CASSLEGRVKDEQFF	TRBV12-3/TRBV12-4	TRBJ2-1	many
CSARNLADPFGRTDTQYF	TRBV20-1	TRBJ2-3	many
CASSPTRPGGGRTDTQYF	TRBV6-1	TRBJ2-3	.
CSARDGAQGSNTEAFF	TRBV20-1	TRBJ1-1	few
CSVEASGVVYNEQFF	TRBV29-1	TRBJ2-1	few
CSARVVAYGYTF	TRBV20-1	TRBJ1-2	many
CASSYGTGVQETQYF	TRBV5-1	TRBJ2-5	few
CASSQDLTSGRQRFF	TRBV3-1	TRBJ2-1	.
CASSQDTGGRSYNEQFF	TRBV5-1	TRBJ2-1	few
CASSPSGGIVNEQFF	TRBV7-9	TRBJ2-1	.
CASTRTSARNEQFF	TRBV28	TRBJ2-1	.
CASVTVSKRGAYEQYF	TRBV6-2/TRBV6-3	TRBJ2-7	.
CASSSQGQGRDYEQYF	TRBV12-3/TRBV12-4	TRBJ2-7	few
CASSSILGQFSSTDTQYF	TRBV11-1	TRBJ2-3	.